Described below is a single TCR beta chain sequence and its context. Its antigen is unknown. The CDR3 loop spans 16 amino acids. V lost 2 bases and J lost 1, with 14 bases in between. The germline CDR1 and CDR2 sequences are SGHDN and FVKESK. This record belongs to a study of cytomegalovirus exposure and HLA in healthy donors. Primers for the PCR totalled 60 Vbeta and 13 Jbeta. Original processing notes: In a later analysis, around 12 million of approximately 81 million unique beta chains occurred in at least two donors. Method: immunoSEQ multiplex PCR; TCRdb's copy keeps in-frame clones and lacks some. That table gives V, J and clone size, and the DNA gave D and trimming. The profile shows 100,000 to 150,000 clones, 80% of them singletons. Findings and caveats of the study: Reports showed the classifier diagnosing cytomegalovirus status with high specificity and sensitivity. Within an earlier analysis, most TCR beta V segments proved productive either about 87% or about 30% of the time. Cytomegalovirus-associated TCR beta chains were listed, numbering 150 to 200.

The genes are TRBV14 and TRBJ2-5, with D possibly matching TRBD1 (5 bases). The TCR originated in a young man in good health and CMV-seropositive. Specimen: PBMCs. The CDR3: CASSQRSWTFQETQYF. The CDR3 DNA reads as TGTGCCAGCAGCCAAAGGAGTTGGACATTCCAAGAGACCCAGTACTTC. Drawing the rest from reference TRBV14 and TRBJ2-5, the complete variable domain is EAGVTQFPSHSVIEKGQTVTLRCDPISGHDNLYWYRRVMGKEIKFLLHFVKESKQDESGMPNNRFLAERTGGTYSTLKVQPAELEDSGVYFCASSQRSWTFQETQYFGPGTRLLVL.